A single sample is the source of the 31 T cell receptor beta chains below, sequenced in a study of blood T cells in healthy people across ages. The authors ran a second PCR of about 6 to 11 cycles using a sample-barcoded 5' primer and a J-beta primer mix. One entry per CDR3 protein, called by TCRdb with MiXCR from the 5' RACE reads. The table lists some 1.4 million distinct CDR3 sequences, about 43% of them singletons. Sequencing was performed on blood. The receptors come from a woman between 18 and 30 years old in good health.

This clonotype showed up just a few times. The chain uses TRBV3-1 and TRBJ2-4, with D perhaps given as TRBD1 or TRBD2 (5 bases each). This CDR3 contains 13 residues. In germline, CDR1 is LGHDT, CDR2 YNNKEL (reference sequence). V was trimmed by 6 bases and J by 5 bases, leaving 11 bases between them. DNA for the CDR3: TGTGCCAGCAGTTACGGGGCCGAAAACATTCAGTACTTC. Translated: CASSYGAENIQYF.

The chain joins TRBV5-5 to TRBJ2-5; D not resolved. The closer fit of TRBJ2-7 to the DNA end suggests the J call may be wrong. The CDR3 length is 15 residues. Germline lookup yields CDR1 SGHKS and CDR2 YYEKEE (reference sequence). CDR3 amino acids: CASSLWQVGPYEQYF. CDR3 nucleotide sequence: TGTGCCAGCAGCTTGTGGCAGGTGGGCCCCTACGAGCAGTACTTC.

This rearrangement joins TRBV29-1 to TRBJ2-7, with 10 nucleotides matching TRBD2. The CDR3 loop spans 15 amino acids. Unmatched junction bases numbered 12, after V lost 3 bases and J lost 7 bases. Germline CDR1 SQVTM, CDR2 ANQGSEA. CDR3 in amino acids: CSVDPASGRVYEQYF. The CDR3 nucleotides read TGCAGCGTTGACCCAGCTAGCGGGAGAGTCTATGAGCAGTACTTC.

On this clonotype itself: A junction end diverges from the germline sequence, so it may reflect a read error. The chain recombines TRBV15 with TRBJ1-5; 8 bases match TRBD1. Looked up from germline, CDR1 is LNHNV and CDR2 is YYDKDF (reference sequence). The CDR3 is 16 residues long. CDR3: CASSRDATGGNQPQHF. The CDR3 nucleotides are TGTGCCTCCAGCAGAGATGCGACAGGGGGCAATCAGCCCCAGCATTTT.

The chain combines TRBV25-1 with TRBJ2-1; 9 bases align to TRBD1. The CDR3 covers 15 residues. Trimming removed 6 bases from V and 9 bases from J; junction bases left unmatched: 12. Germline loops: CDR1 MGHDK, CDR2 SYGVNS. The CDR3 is CASSSTGTGSSEQFF. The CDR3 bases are TGTGCCAGCAGCTCCACCGGGACAGGGAGTAGTGAGCAGTTCTTC.

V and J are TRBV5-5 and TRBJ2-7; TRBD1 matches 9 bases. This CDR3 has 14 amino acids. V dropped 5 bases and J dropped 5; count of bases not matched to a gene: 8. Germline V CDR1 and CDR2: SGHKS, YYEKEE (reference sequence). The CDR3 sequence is CASSWLGTGNEQYF. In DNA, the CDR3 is TGTGCCAGCAGTTGGCTAGGGACAGGGAACGAGCAGTACTTC.

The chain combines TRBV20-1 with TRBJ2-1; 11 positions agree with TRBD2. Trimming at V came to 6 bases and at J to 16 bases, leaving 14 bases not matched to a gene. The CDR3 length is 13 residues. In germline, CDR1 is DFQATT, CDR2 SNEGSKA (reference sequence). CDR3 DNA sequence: TGCAGTGCCCCGGGACTAGCGGCCAGGGATGTATTCTTC. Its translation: CSAPGLAARDVFF.

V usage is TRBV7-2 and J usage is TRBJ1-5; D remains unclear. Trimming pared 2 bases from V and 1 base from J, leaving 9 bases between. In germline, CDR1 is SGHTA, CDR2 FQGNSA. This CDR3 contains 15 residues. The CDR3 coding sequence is TGTGCCAGCAGCTTATCGACGTTGAGCAATCAGCCCCAGCATTTT. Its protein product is CASSLSTLSNQPQHF.

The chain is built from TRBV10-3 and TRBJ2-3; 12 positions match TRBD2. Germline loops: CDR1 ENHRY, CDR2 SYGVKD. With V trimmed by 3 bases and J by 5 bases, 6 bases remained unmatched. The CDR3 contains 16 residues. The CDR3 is CAISDPGLAGRDTQYF. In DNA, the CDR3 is TGTGCCATCAGTGACCCCGGACTAGCGGGGAGAGATACGCAGTATTTT.

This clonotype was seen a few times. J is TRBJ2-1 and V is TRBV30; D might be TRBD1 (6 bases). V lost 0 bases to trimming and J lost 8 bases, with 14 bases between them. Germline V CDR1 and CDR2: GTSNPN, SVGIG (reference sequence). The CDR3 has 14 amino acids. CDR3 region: CAWSVQGVSYEQFF. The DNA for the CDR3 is TGTGCCTGGAGTGTACAGGGAGTCAGCTATGAGCAGTTCTTC.

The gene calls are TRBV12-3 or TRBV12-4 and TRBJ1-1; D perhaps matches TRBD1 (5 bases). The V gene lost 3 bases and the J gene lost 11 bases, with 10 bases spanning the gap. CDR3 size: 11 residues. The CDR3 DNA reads TGTGCCAGCAGTTTGGACACGAGGGCTTTCTTT. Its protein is CASSLDTRAFF.

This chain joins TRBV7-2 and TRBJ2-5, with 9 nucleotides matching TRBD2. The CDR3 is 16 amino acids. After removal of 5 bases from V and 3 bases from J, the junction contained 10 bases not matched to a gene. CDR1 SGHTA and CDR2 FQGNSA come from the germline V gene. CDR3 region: CASSRHISSGEETQYF. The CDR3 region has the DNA TGTGCCAGCAGCCGACATATCTCTAGCGGGGAAGAGACCCAGTACTTC.

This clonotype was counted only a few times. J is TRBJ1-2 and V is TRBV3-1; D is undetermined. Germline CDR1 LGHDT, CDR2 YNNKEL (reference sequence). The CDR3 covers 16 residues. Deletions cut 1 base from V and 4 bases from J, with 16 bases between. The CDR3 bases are TGTGCCAGCAGCCAAGCGCCGGGCTCCCCGGGCTATGGCTACACCTTC. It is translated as CASSQAPGSPGYGYTF.

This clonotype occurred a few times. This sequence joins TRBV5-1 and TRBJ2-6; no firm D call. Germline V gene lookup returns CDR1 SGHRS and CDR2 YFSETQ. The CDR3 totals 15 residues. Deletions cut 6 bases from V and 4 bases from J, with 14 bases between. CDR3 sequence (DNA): TGCGCCAGCACCGTGGTTCAGTCGGGGGCCAACGTCCTGACTTTC. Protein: CASTVVQSGANVLTF.

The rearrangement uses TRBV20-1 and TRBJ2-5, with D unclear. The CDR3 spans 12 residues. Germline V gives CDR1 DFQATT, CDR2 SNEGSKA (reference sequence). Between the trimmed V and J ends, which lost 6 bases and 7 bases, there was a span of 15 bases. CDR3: CSAPSDSGTQYF. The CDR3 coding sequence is TGCAGTGCGCCCAGCGATTCGGGGACCCAGTACTTC.

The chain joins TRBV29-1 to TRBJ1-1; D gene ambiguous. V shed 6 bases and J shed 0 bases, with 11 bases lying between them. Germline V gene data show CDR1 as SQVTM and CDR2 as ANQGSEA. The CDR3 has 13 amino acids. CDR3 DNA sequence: TGCAGCGTGAAATACTCCCTGAACACTGAAGCTTTCTTT. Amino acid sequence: CSVKYSLNTEAFF.

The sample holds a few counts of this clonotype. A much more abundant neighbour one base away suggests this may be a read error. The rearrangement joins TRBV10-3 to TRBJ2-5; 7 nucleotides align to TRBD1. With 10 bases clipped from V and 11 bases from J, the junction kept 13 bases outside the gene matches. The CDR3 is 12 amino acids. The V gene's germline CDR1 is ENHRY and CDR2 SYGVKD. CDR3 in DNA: TGTGCCAGAGGGGACAGTAACAATGAGCAGTACTTC. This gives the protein CARGDSNNEQYF.

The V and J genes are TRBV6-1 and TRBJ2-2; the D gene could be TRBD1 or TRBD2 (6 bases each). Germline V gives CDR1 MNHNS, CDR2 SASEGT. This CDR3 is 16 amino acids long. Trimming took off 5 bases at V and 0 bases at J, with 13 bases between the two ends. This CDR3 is CASSRQGGSNTGELFF. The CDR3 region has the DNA TGTGCCAGCAGTCGACAAGGGGGGTCGAACACCGGGGAGCTGTTTTTT.

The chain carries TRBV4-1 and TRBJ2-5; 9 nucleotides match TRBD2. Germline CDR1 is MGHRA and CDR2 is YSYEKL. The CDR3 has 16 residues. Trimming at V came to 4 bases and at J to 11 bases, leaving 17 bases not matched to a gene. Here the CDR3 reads CASSREAGGTGDEQYF. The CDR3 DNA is TGCGCCAGCAGCCGAGAAGCGGGAGGAACTGGGGATGAGCAGTACTTC.

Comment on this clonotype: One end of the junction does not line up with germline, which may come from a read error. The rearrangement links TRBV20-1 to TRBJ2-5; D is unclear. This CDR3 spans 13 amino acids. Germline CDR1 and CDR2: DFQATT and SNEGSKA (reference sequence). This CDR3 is CSAAGPYGEAQYF. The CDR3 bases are TGCAGTGCCGCAGGACCGTACGGAGAGGCCCAGTACTTC.

The CDR3 coding sequence is TGTGCCAGCAGGGGAAATACAGGGGCAGGTGAGCAGTACTTC. Translated: CASRGNTGAGEQYF. This chain joins TRBV12-3 or TRBV12-4 and TRBJ2-7, with 7 bases identical to TRBD1. This CDR3 region has 14 residues. V lost 6 bases to trimming and J lost 7 bases; unmatched junction nucleotides: 12.

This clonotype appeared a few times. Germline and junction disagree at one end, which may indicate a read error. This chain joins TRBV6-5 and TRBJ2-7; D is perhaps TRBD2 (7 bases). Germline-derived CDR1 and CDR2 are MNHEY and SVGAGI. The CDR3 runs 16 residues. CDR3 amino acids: CASSYDGGARAYEQYF. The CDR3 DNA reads TGCGCCAGCAGTTACGATGGGGGGGCAAGGGCCTACGAGCAGTACTTC.

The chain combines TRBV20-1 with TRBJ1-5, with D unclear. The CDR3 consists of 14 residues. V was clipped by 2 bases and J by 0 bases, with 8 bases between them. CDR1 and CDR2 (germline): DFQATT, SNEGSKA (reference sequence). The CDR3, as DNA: TGCAGTGCTAGAATGGGATATAGCAATCAGCCCCAGCATTTT. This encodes CSARMGYSNQPQHF.

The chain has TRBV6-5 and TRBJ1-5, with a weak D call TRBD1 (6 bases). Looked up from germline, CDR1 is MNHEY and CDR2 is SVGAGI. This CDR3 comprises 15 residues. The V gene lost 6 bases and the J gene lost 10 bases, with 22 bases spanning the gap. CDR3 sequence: CASRPERQVVGPQHF. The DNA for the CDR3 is TGTGCCAGCAGACCGGAGCGACAGGTGGTAGGCCCCCAGCATTTT.

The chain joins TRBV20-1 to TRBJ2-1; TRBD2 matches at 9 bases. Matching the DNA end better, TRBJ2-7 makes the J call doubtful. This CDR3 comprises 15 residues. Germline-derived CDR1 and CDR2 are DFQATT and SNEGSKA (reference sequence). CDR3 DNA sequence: TGCAGTGCTAGGGCTAGCGGGGACTCCTACAATGAGCAGTACTTC. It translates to CSARASGDSYNEQYF.

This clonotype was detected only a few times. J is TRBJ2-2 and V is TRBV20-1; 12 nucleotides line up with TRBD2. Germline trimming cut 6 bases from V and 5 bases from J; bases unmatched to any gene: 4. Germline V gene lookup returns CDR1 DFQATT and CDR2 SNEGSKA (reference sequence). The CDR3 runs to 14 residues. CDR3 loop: CSAPGTSGTGELFF. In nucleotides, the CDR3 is TGCAGTGCGCCCGGGACTAGCGGGACCGGGGAGCTGTTTTTT.

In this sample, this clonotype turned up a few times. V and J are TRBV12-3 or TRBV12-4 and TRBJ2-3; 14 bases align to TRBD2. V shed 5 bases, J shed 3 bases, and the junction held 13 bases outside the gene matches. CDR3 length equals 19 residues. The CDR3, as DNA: TGTGCCAGCAGTGCTCCGACCGGGACTAGCGGGAGTAGGACAGATACGCAGTATTTT. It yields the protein CASSAPTGTSGSRTDTQYF.

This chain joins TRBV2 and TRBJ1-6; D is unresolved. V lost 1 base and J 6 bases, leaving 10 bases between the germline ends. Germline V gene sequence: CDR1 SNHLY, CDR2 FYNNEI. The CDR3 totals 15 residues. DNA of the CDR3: TGTGCCAGCAGTGAAGAGACCCCAACTAATTCACCCCTCCACTTT. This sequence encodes CASSEETPTNSPLHF.

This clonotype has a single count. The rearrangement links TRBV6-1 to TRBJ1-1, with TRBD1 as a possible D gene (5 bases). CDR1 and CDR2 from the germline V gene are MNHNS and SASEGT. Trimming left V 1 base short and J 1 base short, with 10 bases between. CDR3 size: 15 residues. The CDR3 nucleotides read TGTGCCAGCAGTGAAGTCAGGGAGTCGAACACTGAAGCTTTCTTT. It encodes CASSEVRESNTEAFF.

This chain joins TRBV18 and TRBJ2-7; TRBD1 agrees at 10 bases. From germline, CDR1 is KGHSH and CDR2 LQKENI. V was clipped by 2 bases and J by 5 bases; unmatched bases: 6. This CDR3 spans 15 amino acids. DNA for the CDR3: TGTGCCAGCTCACCAATGGGACAGGGGATCGACGAGCAGTACTTC. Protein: CASSPMGQGIDEQYF.

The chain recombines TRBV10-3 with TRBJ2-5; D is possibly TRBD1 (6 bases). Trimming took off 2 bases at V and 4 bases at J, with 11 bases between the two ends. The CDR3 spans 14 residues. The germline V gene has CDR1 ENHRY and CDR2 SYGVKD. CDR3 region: CAISEGQGRETQYF. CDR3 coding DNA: TGTGCCATCAGTGAGGGGCAGGGGCGAGAGACCCAGTACTTC.